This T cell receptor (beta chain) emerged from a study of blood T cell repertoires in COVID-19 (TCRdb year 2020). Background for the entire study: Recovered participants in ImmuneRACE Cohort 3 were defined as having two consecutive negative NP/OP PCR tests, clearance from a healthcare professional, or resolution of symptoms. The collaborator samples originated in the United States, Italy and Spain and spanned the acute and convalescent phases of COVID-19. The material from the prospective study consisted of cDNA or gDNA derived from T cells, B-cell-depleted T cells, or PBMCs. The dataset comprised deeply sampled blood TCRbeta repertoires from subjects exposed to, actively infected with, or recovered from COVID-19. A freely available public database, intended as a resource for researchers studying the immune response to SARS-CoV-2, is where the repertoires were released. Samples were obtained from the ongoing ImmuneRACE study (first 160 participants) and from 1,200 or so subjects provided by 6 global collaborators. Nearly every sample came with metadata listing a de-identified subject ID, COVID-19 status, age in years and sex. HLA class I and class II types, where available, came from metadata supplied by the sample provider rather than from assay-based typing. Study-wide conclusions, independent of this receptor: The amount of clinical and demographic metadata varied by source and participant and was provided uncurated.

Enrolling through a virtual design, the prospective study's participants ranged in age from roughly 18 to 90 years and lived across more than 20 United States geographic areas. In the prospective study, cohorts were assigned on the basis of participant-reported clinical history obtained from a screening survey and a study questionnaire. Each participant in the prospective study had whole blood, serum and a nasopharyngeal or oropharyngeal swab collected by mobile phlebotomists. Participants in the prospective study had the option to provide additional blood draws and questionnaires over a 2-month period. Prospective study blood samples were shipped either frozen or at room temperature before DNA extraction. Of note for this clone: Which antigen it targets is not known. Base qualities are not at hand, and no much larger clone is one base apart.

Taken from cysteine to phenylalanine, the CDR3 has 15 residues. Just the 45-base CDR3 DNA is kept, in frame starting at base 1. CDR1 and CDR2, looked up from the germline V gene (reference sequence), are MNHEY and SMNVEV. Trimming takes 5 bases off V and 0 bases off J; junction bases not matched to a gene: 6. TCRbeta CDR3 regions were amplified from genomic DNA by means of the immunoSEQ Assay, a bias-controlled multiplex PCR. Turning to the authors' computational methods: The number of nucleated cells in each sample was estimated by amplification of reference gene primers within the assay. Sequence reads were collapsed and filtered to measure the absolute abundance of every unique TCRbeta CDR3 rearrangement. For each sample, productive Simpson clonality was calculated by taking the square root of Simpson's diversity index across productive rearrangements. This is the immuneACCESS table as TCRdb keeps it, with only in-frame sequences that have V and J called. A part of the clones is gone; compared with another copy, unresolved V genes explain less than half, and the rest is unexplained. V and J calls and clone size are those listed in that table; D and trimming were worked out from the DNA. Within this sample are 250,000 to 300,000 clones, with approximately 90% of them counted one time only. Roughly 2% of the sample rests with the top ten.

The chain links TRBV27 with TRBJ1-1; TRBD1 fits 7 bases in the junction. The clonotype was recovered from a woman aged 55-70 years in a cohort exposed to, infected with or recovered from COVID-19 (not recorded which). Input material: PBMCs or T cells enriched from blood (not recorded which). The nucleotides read TGTGCCAGCAGTGACAGGGTGCGCATGAACACTGAAGCTTTCTTT. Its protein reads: CASSDRVRMNTEAFF.